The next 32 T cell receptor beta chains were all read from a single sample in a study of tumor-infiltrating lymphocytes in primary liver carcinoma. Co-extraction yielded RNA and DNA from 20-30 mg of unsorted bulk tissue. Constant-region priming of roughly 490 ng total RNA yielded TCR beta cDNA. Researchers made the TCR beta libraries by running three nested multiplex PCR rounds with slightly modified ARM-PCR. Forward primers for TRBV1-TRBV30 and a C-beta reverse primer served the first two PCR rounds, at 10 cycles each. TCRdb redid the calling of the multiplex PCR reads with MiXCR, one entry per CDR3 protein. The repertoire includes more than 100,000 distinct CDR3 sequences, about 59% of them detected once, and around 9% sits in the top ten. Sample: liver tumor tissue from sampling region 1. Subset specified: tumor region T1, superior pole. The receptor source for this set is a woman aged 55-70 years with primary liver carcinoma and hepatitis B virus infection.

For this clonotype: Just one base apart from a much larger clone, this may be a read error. The CDR3 bases are TGTGCCAGCGGGGCAGCTACTTATGAAAAACTGTTTTTT. This sequence encodes CASGAATYEKLFF. This chain uses TRBV28 with TRBJ1-4, with D perhaps matching TRBD1 (5 bases). The length of the CDR3 is 13 residues. Germline-derived CDR1 and CDR2 are MDHEN and SYDVKM. The V end lost 8 bases, the J end lost 6 bases, and 13 bases lay between the germline ends. The variable domain in full, with the rest retrieved from reference TRBV28 and TRBJ1-4, is DVKVTQSSRYLVKRTGEKVFLECVQDMDHENMFWYRQDPGLGLRLIYFSYDVKMKEKGDIPEGYSVSREKKERFSLILESASTNQTSMYLCASGAATYEKLFFGSGTQLSVL.

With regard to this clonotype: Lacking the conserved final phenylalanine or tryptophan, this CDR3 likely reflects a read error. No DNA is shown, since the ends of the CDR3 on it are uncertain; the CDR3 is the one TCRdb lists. CDR3 amino acids: CASSLEKGQGYEQHL. The V and J genes are TRBV11-2 and TRBJ2-7; the table calls TRBD1, which could not be checked here. The length of the CDR3 is 15 amino acids, counting both ends. Per the germline V gene, CDR1 is SGHAT and CDR2 is FQNNGV.

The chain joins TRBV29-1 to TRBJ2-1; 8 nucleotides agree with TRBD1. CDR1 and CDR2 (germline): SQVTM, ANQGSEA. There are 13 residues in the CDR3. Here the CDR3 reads CGRTGRPYNEQFF. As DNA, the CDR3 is TGCGGGAGGACAGGGCGACCCTACAATGAGCAGTTCTTC.

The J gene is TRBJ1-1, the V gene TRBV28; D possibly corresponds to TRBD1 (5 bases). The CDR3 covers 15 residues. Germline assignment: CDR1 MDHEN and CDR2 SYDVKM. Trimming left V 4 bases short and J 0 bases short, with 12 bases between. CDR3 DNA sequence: TGTGCCAGCAGTTGGGGGGAGGGGATGAACACTGAAGCTTTCTTT. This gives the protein CASSWGEGMNTEAFF.

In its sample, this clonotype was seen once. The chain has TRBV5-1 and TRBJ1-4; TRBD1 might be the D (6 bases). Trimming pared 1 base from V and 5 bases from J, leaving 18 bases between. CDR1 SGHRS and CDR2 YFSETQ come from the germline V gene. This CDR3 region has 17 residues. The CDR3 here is CASSLRTLQGRNEKLFF. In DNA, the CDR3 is TGCGCCAGCAGCTTGAGAACATTACAGGGCCGGAATGAAAAACTGTTTTTT.

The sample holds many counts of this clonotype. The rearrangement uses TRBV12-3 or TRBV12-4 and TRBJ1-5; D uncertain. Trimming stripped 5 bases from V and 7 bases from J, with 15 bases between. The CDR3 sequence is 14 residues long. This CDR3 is CASSTSAGIQPQHF. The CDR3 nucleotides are TGTGCCAGCAGTACCTCAGCGGGCATCCAGCCCCAGCATTTT.

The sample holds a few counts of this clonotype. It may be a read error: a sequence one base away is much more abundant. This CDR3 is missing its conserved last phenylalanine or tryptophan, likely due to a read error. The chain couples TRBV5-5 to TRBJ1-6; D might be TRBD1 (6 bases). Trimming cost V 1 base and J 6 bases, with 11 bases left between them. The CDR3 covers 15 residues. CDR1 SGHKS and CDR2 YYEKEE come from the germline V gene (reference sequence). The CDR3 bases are TGTGCCAGCAGCTTGATCAGGGGCCTTAATTCACCCCTCCACTCT. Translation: CASSLIRGLNSPLHS.

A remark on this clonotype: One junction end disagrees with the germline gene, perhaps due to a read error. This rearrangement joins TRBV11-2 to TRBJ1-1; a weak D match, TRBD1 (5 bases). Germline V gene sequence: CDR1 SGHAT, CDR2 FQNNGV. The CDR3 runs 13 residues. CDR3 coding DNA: TGTGCCAGCAGCATAGAGCCGGAGGGGAGAGCCTTCTTT. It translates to CASSIEPEGRAFF.

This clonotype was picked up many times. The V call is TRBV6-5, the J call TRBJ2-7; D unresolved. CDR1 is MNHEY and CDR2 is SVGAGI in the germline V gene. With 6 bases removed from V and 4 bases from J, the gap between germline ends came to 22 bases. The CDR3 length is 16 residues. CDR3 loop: CASRPRRTNAVYEQYF. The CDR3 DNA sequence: TGTGCCAGCAGACCCCGACGGACCAACGCCGTATACGAGCAGTACTTC.

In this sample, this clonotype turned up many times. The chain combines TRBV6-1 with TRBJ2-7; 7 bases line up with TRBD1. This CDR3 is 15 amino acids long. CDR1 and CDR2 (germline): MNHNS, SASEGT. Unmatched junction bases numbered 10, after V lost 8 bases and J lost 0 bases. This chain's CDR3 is CASLQTTGLSYEQYF. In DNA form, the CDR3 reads TGTGCCAGCCTCCAAACGACAGGGCTCTCCTACGAGCAGTACTTC.

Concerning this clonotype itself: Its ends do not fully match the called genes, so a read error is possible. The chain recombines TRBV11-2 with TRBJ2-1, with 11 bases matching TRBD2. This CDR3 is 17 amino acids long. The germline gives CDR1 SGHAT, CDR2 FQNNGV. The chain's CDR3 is CVSSLTPGTSGHNVQFF. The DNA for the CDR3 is TGTGTCAGCAGCTTAACTCCGGGGACTAGCGGACACAATGTGCAGTTCTTC.

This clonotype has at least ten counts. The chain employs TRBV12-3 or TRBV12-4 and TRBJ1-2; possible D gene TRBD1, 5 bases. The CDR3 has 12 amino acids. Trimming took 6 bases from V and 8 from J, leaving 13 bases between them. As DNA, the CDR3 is TGTGCCAGCAGCCGGGACGTGCAGGGCTACACCTTC. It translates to CASSRDVQGYTF.

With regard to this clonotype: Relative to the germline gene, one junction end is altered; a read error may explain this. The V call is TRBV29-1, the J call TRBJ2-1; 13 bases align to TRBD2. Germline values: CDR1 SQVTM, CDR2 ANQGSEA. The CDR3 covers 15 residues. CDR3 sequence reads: CSARTSGSPVNEQLF. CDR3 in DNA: TGCAGCGCCCGGACTAGCGGGAGTCCGGTCAATGAGCAGCTCTTC.

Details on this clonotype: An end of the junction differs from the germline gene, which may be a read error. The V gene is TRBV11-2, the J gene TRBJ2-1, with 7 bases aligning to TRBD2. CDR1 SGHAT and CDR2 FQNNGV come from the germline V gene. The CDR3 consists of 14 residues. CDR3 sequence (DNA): TGTGCCAGCGGCTTGGGACTTGCGGGAGATGAGCAGTTCTTC. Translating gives CASGLGLAGDEQFF.

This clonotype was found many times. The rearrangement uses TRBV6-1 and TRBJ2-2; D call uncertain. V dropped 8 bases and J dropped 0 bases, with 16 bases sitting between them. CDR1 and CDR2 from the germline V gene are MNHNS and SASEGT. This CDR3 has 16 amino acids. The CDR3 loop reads CASQKKDGSNTGELFF. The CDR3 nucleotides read TGTGCCAGCCAAAAAAAAGACGGATCGAACACCGGGGAGCTGTTTTTT.

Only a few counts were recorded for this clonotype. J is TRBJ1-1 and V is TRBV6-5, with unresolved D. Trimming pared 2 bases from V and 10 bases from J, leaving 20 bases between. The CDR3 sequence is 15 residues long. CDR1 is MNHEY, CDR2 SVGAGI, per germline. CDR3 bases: TGTGCCAGCAGTTACAGGTTTGGGATCCGAGATGGAGCTTTCTTT. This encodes CASSYRFGIRDGAFF.

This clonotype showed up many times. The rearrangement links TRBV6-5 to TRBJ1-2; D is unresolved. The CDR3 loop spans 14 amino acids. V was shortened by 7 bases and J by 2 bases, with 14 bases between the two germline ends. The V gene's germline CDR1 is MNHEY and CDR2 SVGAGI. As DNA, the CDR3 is TGTGCCAGCATATCTATCGGGGAAAACTATGGCTACACCTTC. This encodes CASISIGENYGYTF.

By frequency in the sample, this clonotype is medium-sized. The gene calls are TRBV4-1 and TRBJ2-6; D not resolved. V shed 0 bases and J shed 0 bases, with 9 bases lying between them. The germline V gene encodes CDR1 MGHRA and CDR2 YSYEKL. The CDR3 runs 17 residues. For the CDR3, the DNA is TGCGCCAGCAGCCAAGAGCCACAAGGCTCTGGGGCCAACGTCCTGACTTTC. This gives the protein CASSQEPQGSGANVLTF.

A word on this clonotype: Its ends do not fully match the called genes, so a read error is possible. CDR3 nucleotide sequence: TGTACCAGCAGCCCCCCCAGAGATTCCGATTACAATGAGCAGTTCTTC. Encoded protein: CTSSPPRDSDYNEQFF. The gene calls are TRBV11-3 and TRBJ2-1; D unclear. Germline CDR1 and CDR2: SGHNT and YENEEA. The CDR3 spans 16 residues.

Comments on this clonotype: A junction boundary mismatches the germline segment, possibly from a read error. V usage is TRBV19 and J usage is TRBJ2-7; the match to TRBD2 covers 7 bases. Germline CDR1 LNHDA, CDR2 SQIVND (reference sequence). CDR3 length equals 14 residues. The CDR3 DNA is TGTGCCGGTAGCACTAGGGAGGGAACCTACGAGCAGTACTTC. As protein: CAGSTREGTYEQYF.

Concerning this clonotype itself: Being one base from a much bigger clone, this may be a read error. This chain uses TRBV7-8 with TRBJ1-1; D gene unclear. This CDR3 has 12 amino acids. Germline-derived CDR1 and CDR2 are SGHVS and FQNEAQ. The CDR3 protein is CAGSLSDRQAFF. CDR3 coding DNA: TGTGCCGGCAGCTTATCAGATCGACAAGCTTTCTTT.

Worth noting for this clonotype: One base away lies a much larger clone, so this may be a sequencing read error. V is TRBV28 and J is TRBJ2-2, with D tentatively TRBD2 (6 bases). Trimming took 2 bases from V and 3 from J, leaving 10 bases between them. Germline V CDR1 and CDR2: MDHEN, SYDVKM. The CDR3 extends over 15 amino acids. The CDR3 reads CASSLGWEDTGELFF. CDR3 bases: TGTGCCAGCAGTTTAGGATGGGAGGACACCGGGGAGCTGTTTTTT.

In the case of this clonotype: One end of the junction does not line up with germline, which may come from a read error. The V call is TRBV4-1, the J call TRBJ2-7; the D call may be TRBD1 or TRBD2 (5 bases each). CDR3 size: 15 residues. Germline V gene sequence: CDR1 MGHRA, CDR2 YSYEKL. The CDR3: CASSQKGSRSYEQYF. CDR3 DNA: TGTGCCAGCAGCCAAAAGGGGAGCCGCTCCTACGAGCAGTACTTC.

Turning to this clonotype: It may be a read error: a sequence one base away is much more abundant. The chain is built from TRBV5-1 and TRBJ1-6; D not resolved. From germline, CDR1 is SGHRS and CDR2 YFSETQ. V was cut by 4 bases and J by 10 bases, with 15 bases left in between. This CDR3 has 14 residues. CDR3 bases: TGCGCCAGCAGCAGCGGCATGGGATTGTCACCCCTCCACTTT. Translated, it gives CASSSGMGLSPLHF.

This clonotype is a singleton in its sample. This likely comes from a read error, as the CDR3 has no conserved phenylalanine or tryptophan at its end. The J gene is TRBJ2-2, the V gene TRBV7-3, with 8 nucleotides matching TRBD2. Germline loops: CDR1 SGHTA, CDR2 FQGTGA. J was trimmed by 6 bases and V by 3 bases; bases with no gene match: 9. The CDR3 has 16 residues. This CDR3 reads CASSFRGSGISGELFL. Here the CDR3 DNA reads TGTGCCAGCAGCTTCCGGGGTAGCGGGATATCCGGGGAGCTGTTTCTT.

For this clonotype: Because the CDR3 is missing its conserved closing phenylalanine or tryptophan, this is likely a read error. The chain's CDR3 is CTSNLGHTEAFI. CDR3 bases: TGTACCAGCAATTTGGGGCACACTGAAGCTTTCATT. This rearrangement joins TRBV28 to TRBJ1-1; D perhaps matches TRBD1 (5 bases). This CDR3 comprises 12 residues. Germline loops: CDR1 MDHEN, CDR2 SYDVKM.

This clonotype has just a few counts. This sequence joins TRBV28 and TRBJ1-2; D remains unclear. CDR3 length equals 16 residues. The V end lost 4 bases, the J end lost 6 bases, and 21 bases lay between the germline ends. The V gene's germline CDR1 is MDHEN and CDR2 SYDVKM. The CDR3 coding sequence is TGTGCCAGCAGTTCCCCCTTTGGCGGGAAGGTGGATGGCTACACCTTC. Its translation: CASSSPFGGKVDGYTF.

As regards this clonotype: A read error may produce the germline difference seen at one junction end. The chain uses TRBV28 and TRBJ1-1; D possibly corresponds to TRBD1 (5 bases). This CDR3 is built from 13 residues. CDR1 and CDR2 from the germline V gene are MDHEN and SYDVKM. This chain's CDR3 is CASSFQGYAEALF. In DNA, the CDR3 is TGTGCCAGCAGTTTCCAGGGTTACGCTGAAGCTCTCTTT.

CDR3 residues: CASLSEQLNTEAFF. CDR3 nucleotides: TGTGCCAGCCTTTCGGAACAGCTGAACACTGAAGCTTTCTTT. The chain has TRBV28 and TRBJ1-1; D is undetermined. V was clipped by 8 bases and J by 0 bases, with 13 bases between them. The length of the CDR3 is 14 residues. Germline assignment: CDR1 MDHEN and CDR2 SYDVKM.

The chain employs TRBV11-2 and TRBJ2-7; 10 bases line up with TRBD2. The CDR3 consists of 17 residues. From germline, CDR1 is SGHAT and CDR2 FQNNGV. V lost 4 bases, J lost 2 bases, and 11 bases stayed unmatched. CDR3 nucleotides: TGTGCCAGCAGCTCCAGGACTAGCGGTAGTGTACCCTACGAGCAGTACTTC. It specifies CASSSRTSGSVPYEQYF.

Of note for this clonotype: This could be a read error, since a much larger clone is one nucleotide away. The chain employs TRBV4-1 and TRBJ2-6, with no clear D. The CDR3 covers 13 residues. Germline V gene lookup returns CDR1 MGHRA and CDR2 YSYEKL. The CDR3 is CVSSQVGANVLTF. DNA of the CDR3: TGCGTCAGCAGCCAAGTCGGGGCCAACGTCCTGACTTTC.

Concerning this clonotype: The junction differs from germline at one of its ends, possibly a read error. CDR3 residues: CATSFFGAVNIEAFF. The CDR3 region has the DNA TGTGCCACCAGCTTTTTTGGGGCAGTGAACATTGAAGCTTTCTTT. The chain has TRBV11-1 and TRBJ1-1; possibly TRBD1 for D (5 bases). Germline V gives CDR1 SGHAT, CDR2 FQDESV (reference sequence). The CDR3 contains 15 residues.